The 29 T cell receptor beta chains below all came from one sample that was sequenced in a study of blood T cell repertoires in COVID-19. Some clones are missing from TCRdb's copy, which holds only in-frame ones; the method was immunoSEQ multiplex PCR. The sample records 130,000 or so clones, approximately 88% being singletons. The material sequenced was peripheral blood. These receptor sequences come from a man in his 70s with active COVID-19.

The V gene is TRBV19, the J gene TRBJ1-5; tentatively, D is TRBD1 (6 bases). CDR1 is LNHDA and CDR2 is SQIVND in the germline V gene (reference sequence). V lost 4 bases and J 5 bases, leaving 12 bases between the germline ends. This CDR3 spans 14 amino acids. The DNA for the CDR3 is TGTGCCAGTAGTACTCGGGACAATTATCAGCCCCAGCATTTT. Protein product: CASSTRDNYQPQHF.

Notes on this clone: The junction shows a germline mismatch at one end, possibly a read error. V is TRBV7-3 and J is TRBJ2-1; D remains unclear. This CDR3 has 13 amino acids. The V gene's germline CDR1 is SGHTA and CDR2 FQGTGA. The CDR3 loop reads CATSRPPHNEQFF. Here the CDR3 DNA reads TGTGCCACCAGCCGTCCCCCCCACAATGAGCAGTTCTTC.

The rearrangement uses TRBV28 and TRBJ1-1; TRBD1 aligns across 9 bases. Germline V gene data show CDR1 as MDHEN and CDR2 as SYDVKM. After removal of 6 bases from V and 11 bases from J, the junction contained 16 bases not matched to a gene. CDR3 length: 15 amino acids. As DNA, the CDR3 is TGTGCCAGCAGGGAACCAAGACCGGGACAGGGTGTCGCTTTCTTT. Amino acids: CASREPRPGQGVAFF.

J is TRBJ2-1 and V is TRBV5-5; 11 bases line up with TRBD2. Germline assignment: CDR1 SGHKS and CDR2 YYEKEE (reference sequence). This CDR3 region has 15 residues. J was trimmed by 4 bases and V by 4 bases; bases with no gene match: 4. CDR3 nucleotides: TGTGCCAGCAGCCGACTAGCGGGGTCTTACAATGAGCAGTTCTTC. This codes for CASSRLAGSYNEQFF.

The chain links TRBV30 to TRBJ2-1; 7 bases match TRBD2. Looked up from germline, CDR1 is GTSNPN and CDR2 is SVGIG (reference sequence). CDR3 length: 13 residues. V trimming: 4 bases; J trimming: 1 base; junction bases outside the gene matches: 1. CDR3 in amino acids: CAWKGLSYNEQFF. In DNA, the CDR3 is TGTGCCTGGAAGGGACTATCCTACAATGAGCAGTTCTTC.

J is TRBJ1-1 and V is TRBV6-2 or TRBV6-3; weak D call: TRBD1 (5 bases). V was trimmed by 3 bases and J by 4 bases, leaving 21 bases between them. CDR3 length: 17 amino acids. Germline values: CDR1 MNHEY, CDR2 SVGEGT. In DNA, the CDR3 is TGTGCCAGCAGTTATAATCCCTCAGGGCGAAGCCTCACTGAAGCTTTCTTT. Protein sequence: CASSYNPSGRSLTEAFF.

The chain has TRBV29-1 and TRBJ2-3; D is possibly TRBD1 (5 bases). In germline, CDR1 is SQVTM, CDR2 ANQGSEA. This CDR3 has 15 amino acids. Between the trimmed V and J ends, which lost 3 bases and 0 bases, there was a span of 13 bases. The CDR3 DNA reads as TGCAGCGTTGATAGCAGGGTAGCTAGCACAGATACGCAGTATTTT. Translation gives CSVDSRVASTDTQYF.

The genes are TRBV27 and TRBJ2-7; D might be TRBD1 (6 bases). The length of the CDR3 is 14 residues. Deletions cut 5 bases from V and 6 bases from J, with 17 bases between. CDR1 is MNHEY, CDR2 SMNVEV, per germline (reference sequence). The DNA for the CDR3 is TGTGCCAGCAGTACCAGGGGCTTCCCCATCGAGCAGTACTTC. As protein: CASSTRGFPIEQYF.

This clone was found many times. The chain is built from TRBV5-6 and TRBJ1-2; possible D gene TRBD1, 5 bases. This CDR3 comprises 15 residues. V lost 4 bases, J lost 6 bases, and 19 bases lay in between. Germline V gene sequence: CDR1 SGHDT, CDR2 YYEEEE. CDR3 coding DNA: TGTGCCAGCAGCGGGAGGAGGCTGGGGGGAGATGGCTACACCTTC. It encodes CASSGRRLGGDGYTF. The whole variable domain, filled in from reference TRBV5-6 and TRBJ1-2, reads DAGVTQSPTHLIKTRGQQVTLRCSPKSGHDTVSWYQQALGQGPQFIFQYYEEEERQRGNFPDRFSGHQFPNYSSELNVNALLLGDSALYLCASSGRRLGGDGYTFGSGTRLTVV.

This chain uses TRBV28 with TRBJ2-7; TRBD2 aligns across 9 bases. Germline CDR1 reads MDHEN; CDR2 reads SYDVKM. There are 17 residues in the CDR3. V gave up 6 bases and J gave up 4 bases; unmatched junction bases: 16. As DNA, the CDR3 is TGTGCCAGCAGGCCCGTAGCGGGAGCTCCTGGGCTTTACGAGCAGTACTTC. Translated, it gives CASRPVAGAPGLYEQYF.

The chain combines TRBV28 with TRBJ2-7, with 7 nucleotides matching TRBD1. Losses at the gene ends were 7 bases for V and 7 bases for J; bases not matched to a gene: 16. The CDR3 extends over 15 amino acids. Germline loops: CDR1 MDHEN, CDR2 SYDVKM. The CDR3 is CASTAPTPGQKEQYF. CDR3 nucleotides: TGTGCCAGCACCGCCCCCACTCCGGGACAGAAAGAGCAGTACTTC. The full variable domain, completed using reference TRBV28 and TRBJ2-7, is DVKVTQSSRYLVKRTGEKVFLECVQDMDHENMFWYRQDPGLGLRLIYFSYDVKMKEKGDIPEGYSVSREKKERFSLILESASTNQTSMYLCASTAPTPGQKEQYFGPGTRLTVT.

The chain recombines TRBV7-3 with TRBJ2-2; 10 bases fit TRBD2. Trimming cost V 3 bases and J 4 bases; bases outside gene matches: 5. CDR1 is SGHTA, CDR2 FQGTGA, per germline. This CDR3 contains 16 residues. The CDR3 sequence: CASSLSAGGVTGELFF. The DNA for the CDR3 is TGTGCCAGCAGCTTGTCAGCGGGAGGGGTCACCGGGGAGCTGTTTTTT.

The rearrangement joins TRBV24-1 to TRBJ2-3; D call uncertain. There are 15 residues in the CDR3. Per germline, CDR1 KGHDR and CDR2 SFDVKD. Trimming cost V 4 bases and J 1 base, with 11 bases left between them. The CDR3 here is CATSERQPRTDTQYF. CDR3 DNA: TGTGCCACCAGTGAGAGACAACCTCGCACAGATACGCAGTATTTT.

The V gene is TRBV29-1, the J gene TRBJ2-7; possible D gene TRBD2, 6 bases. Germline values: CDR1 SQVTM, CDR2 ANQGSEA. CDR3 size: 13 residues. V was clipped by 6 bases and J by 0 bases, with 12 bases between them. The CDR3 here is CSVGTLSSYEQYF. The CDR3 bases are TGCAGCGTGGGGACTTTAAGCTCCTACGAGCAGTACTTC.

The chain recombines TRBV28 with TRBJ1-5, with D possibly being TRBD1 (5 bases). The CDR3 covers 15 residues. Germline V gene data show CDR1 as MDHEN and CDR2 as SYDVKM. Trimming left V 2 bases short and J 7 bases short, with 15 bases between. The DNA of the CDR3 is TGTGCCAGCAGTTTAGATAGGGGTCGAATGCAGCCCCAGCATTTT. As protein: CASSLDRGRMQPQHF.

The V and J genes are TRBV7-9 and TRBJ1-2; no definite D call. The CDR3 is made up of 15 amino acids. Trimming stripped 5 bases from V and 2 bases from J, with 15 bases between. Looked up from germline, CDR1 is SEHNR and CDR2 is FQNEAQ (reference sequence). CDR3 loop: CASSVRGRENYGYTF. The CDR3, as DNA: TGTGCCAGCAGCGTACGTGGACGGGAGAACTATGGCTACACCTTC.

This clone was found a few times. This chain connects TRBV6-5 to TRBJ2-1; D call uncertain. Germline CDR1 reads MNHEY; CDR2 reads SVGAGI. CDR3 size: 11 residues. V gave up 5 bases and J gave up 6 bases, with 5 bases separating them. CDR3 nucleotide sequence: TGTGCCAGCAGTAACGGCAATGAGCAGTTCTTC. Translating gives CASSNGNEQFF.

The CDR3 loop is CSVPTGQGDTQYF. The DNA of the CDR3 is TGCAGCGTCCCCACCGGACAGGGAGATACGCAGTATTTT. The rearrangement links TRBV29-1 to TRBJ2-3, with 8 bases identical to TRBD1. The germline V gene has CDR1 SQVTM and CDR2 ANQGSEA. The CDR3 runs to 13 residues. The J segment lost 5 bases and the V segment lost 6 bases, leaving 7 bases of the junction unmatched.

This chain connects TRBV6-6 to TRBJ1-1, with 7 bases fitting TRBD1. The trim removed 6 bases at V and 12 bases at J, leaving 13 bases unmatched. CDR3 length equals 13 residues. CDR1 and CDR2 from the germline V gene are MNHNY and SVGAGI (reference sequence). The CDR3 bases are TGTGCCAGCAGCCATAGGGGGCGCGTTCGTCCTTTCTTT. Translation gives CASSHRGRVRPFF.

This clone was detected a few times. J is TRBJ1-5 and V is TRBV27, with D possibly TRBD1 on 5 matching bases. Trimming took off 5 bases at V and 4 bases at J, with 15 bases between the two ends. The CDR3 runs to 15 residues. Germline V gene lookup returns CDR1 MNHEY and CDR2 SMNVEV (reference sequence). The CDR3 DNA reads as TGTGCCAGCAGTAGGGGCCCGGGAGCTAATCAGCCCCAGCATTTT. This codes for CASSRGPGANQPQHF.

In DNA form, the CDR3 reads TGCAGCGTTGTAGTCGGGACTATGACTGAAGCTTTCTTT. Translated: CSVVVGTMTEAFF. The genes are TRBV29-1 and TRBJ1-1; D perhaps matches TRBD1 (5 bases). Germline V gives CDR1 SQVTM, CDR2 ANQGSEA. V shed 4 bases and J shed 5 bases, with 14 bases lying between them. The CDR3 contains 13 residues.

The CDR3 coding sequence is TGTGCCACCAGTGATGGGGGTACAGGGAAGGAGCCCCAGCATTTT. This codes for CATSDGGTGKEPQHF. The chain is built from TRBV24-1 and TRBJ1-5; D is possibly TRBD1 (6 bases). The V and J ends lost 3 bases and 8 bases respectively, with 16 bases between them. Germline values: CDR1 KGHDR, CDR2 SFDVKD. The CDR3 totals 15 residues.

The rearrangement links TRBV28 to TRBJ2-7, with D perhaps TRBD2 (6 bases). Between the trimmed V and J ends, which lost 4 bases and 4 bases, there was a span of 11 bases. The length of the CDR3 is 13 residues. Germline CDR1 is MDHEN and CDR2 is SYDVKM. DNA of the CDR3: TGTGCCAGCAGTTCGTATCTAGCGTACGAGCAGTACTTC. It is translated as CASSSYLAYEQYF.

The chain combines TRBV29-1 with TRBJ1-1, with D unresolved. The V gene lost 0 bases and the J gene lost 1 base, with 9 bases spanning the gap. Looked up from germline, CDR1 is SQVTM and CDR2 is ANQGSEA. The CDR3 runs to 14 residues. The CDR3 DNA reads as TGCAGCGTTGAAGAGGGCAGTTCGAACACTGAAGCTTTCTTT. This codes for CSVEEGSSNTEAFF.

V is TRBV7-9 and J is TRBJ2-3; 15 bases match TRBD2. The CDR3 is made up of 16 amino acids. V was pared by 5 bases and J by 4 bases, with 4 bases of the junction left unmatched. CDR1 SEHNR and CDR2 FQNEAQ come from the germline V gene (reference sequence). The DNA for the CDR3 is TGTGCCAGCAGCCCGGGACTAGCGGGAGGCGCAGATACGCAGTATTTT. It specifies CASSPGLAGGADTQYF.

This clone was observed once. The rearrangement links TRBV24-1 to TRBJ2-3; the match to TRBD1 covers 9 bases. Losses at the gene ends were 10 bases for V and 6 bases for J; bases not matched to a gene: 7. From germline, CDR1 is KGHDR and CDR2 SFDVKD. This CDR3 region has 13 residues. The CDR3 protein is CATATGGTDTQYF. CDR3 DNA sequence: TGTGCCACTGCGACAGGGGGTACGGATACGCAGTATTTT.

The chain couples TRBV2 to TRBJ2-2; 7 nucleotides agree with TRBD2. This CDR3 has 15 residues. CDR1 and CDR2 from the germline V gene are SNHLY and FYNNEI. V was clipped by 6 bases and J by 2 bases; unmatched bases: 6. CDR3 DNA: TGTGCCAGCAGAGAAACTAGCGTCAACACCGGGGAGCTGTTTTTT. Its translation: CASRETSVNTGELFF.

This chain links TRBV2 with TRBJ2-2; 12 nucleotides agree with TRBD2. The CDR3 covers 17 residues. Germline V lookup: CDR1 SNHLY, CDR2 FYNNEI. J was trimmed by 4 bases and V by 7 bases; bases with no gene match: 10. In DNA, the CDR3 is TGTGCCAGCACCAAAGGGCTAGCGGGAGGGGGCACCGGGGAGCTGTTTTTT. Translated: CASTKGLAGGGTGELFF.

The chain joins TRBV18 to TRBJ2-1, with D possibly being TRBD2 (6 bases). V was shortened by 2 bases and J by 3 bases, with 11 bases between the two germline ends. CDR1 KGHSH and CDR2 LQKENI come from the germline V gene. The CDR3 is 15 amino acids. The CDR3 reads CASSPSGSDYNEQFF. The CDR3, as DNA: TGTGCCAGCTCACCATCCGGGAGTGACTACAATGAGCAGTTCTTC.